The entry below gives a single T cell receptor beta chain sequence along with its context. V lost 3 bases, J lost 0 bases, and 3 bases stayed unmatched. This CDR3 is built from 15 residues. The germline gives CDR1 WSHSY, CDR2 SAAADI. These data belong to a study of glioma-infiltrating T cells after dendritic cell vaccination. Time point denoted: after dendritic cell vaccination, including at tumor progression/relapse. PBMC were collected before vaccination, two weeks after the third vaccination, and at progression. Clones were read by immunoSEQ multiplex PCR, and TCRdb kept only the in-frame ones, dropping some. The sample yields approximately 93,000 clones, 85% seen once.

The sequence derives from a human donor with glioblastoma. The specimen was blood, collected after dendritic cell vaccination. The genes are TRBV10-2 and TRBJ1-1; 8 bases align to TRBD1. This CDR3 is CASSDPDRVNTEAFF. The CDR3 nucleotides are TGCGCCAGCAGTGACCCGGACAGGGTGAACACTGAAGCTTTCTTT.